This TCR beta chain was sequenced in a study of cytomegalovirus exposure and HLA in healthy donors. Although they were nominally healthy when sampled, donors likely had unrecorded immune exposures. The CDR3 runs to 12 residues. CDR1 SEHNR and CDR2 FQNEAQ come from the germline V gene (reference sequence). The germline V and J ends were trimmed by 5 bases and 4 bases, with 6 bases remaining between them. The PCR made use of 60 Vbeta and 13 Jbeta primers. TCRdb's table, derived via immunoSEQ multiplex PCR, lists solely in-frame clones and lacks some. The table lists 120,000 or so clones, 80% to 90% of them singletons.

V usage is TRBV7-9 and J usage is TRBJ1-5, with D maybe TRBD1 (5 bases). Sequenced input: PBMCs. The receptor was derived from a middle-aged woman in good health and CMV-seropositive. CDR3 coding DNA: TGTGCCAGCAGCCGACAGAATCAGCCCCAGCATTTT. Residues: CASSRQNQPQHF.